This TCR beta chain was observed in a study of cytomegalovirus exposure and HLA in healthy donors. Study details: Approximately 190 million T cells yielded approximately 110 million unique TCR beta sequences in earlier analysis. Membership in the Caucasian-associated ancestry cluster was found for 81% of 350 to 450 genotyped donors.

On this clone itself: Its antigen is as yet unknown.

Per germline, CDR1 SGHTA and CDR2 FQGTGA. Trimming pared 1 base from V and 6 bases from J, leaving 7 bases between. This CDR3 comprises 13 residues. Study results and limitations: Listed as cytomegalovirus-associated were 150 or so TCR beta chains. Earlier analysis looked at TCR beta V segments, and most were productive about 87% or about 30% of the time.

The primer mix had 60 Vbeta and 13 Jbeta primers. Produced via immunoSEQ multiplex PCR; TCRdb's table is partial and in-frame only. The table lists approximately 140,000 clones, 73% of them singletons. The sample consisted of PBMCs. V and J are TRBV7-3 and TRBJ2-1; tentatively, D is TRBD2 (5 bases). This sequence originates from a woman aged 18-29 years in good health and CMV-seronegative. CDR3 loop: CASSLKGANEQFF. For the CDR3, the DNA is TGTGCCAGCAGCTTAAAGGGAGCCAATGAGCAGTTCTTC.